Only a few counts were recorded for the clone carrying this TCR beta chain. The sample originates from a study of human T cells and chemical hapten exposure. Background on the study: Readings were taken at 6 days from patch tests that had applied 0.01% DPC to the upper back.

TCRdb independently ran MiXCR on the RACE reads; one entry per CDR3 protein. The sample comprises approximately 41,000 distinct CDR3 sequences, 4% of which are singletons, and 20% to 30% rests with the top ten. V gave up 6 bases and J gave up 2 bases; unmatched junction bases: 6. CDR3 length: 15 residues. Germline loops: CDR1 LNHDA, CDR2 SQIVND (reference sequence). Time point defined: patch test 1, 2 weeks after DPC sensitization. Treatment noted: therapeutic diphenylcyclopropenone sensitization with weekly scalp DPC. From whole blood left unfractionated, total RNA was extracted. The chain employs TRBV19 and TRBJ1-2; 10 nucleotides agree with TRBD1. Here the sequenced sample was whole blood, taken in connection with sensitization to the hapten diphenylcyclopropenone (DPC). The receptor's source is a man between 50 and 59 years old with alopecia areata. Some clones in this sample may be carry-over from other donors' samples. In DNA, the CDR3 is TGTGCCAGTAGCCCAGGGGGACAGGGGAACTATGGCTACACCTTC. This translates into CASSPGGQGNYGYTF.